What follows are 23 T cell receptor beta chains derived from one specimen sequenced in a study of CD8 T cells in ankylosing spondylitis. TCRdb fed the 5' RACE reads into MiXCR, producing one record per CDR3 protein. Of some 140,000 distinct CDR3 sequences listed, approximately 7.4% are singletons. Specimen: blood, either unsorted or a sorted T cell fraction (not recorded which). Receptors originate from a female donor with ankylosing spondylitis or in good health (not recorded which).

This clonotype has at least ten counts. The V and J genes are TRBV27 and TRBJ1-6; D remains unclear. The CDR3 is 14 amino acids. Trimming shortened V by 5 bases and J by 7 bases, and 12 bases separated the two germline ends. Germline V gene sequence: CDR1 MNHEY, CDR2 SMNVEV (reference sequence). The CDR3 DNA sequence: TGTGCCAGCAGTCCCTCGGGTGCCAATTCACCCCTCCACTTT. It translates to CASSPSGANSPLHF.

V and J are TRBV20-1 and TRBJ2-7, with D possibly being TRBD2 (6 bases). Germline CDR1 is DFQATT and CDR2 is SNEGSKA (reference sequence). The CDR3 covers 13 residues. V was clipped by 6 bases and J by 2 bases, with 14 bases between them. Here the CDR3 reads CSAPGLHTYEQYF. CDR3 bases: TGCAGTGCCCCGGGACTTCACACCTACGAGCAGTACTTC.

Many counts were recorded for this clonotype. The chain links TRBV9 to TRBJ1-1; D possibly corresponds to TRBD1 (5 bases). Looked up from germline, CDR1 is SGDLS and CDR2 is YYNGEE. This CDR3 is 15 amino acids long. V lost 1 base and J lost 0, with 10 bases in between. The CDR3 protein is CASSVTQGLNTEAFF. The CDR3 nucleotides read TGTGCCAGCAGCGTAACTCAGGGTCTGAACACTGAAGCTTTCTTT.

At least ten counts were recorded for this clonotype. CDR3 in amino acids: CSASMWKETQYF. Written as DNA, the CDR3 is TGCAGTGCTAGCATGTGGAAAGAGACCCAGTACTTC. This chain joins TRBV20-1 and TRBJ2-5; D is uncertain. The ends were cut back, 3 bases at V and 3 bases at J, with 8 bases in the middle. The CDR3 length is 12 residues. The germline V gene encodes CDR1 DFQATT and CDR2 SNEGSKA (reference sequence).

The table lists this clonotype with many counts. The rearrangement joins TRBV5-5 to TRBJ2-5; D is ambiguous. V gave up 4 bases and J gave up 0 bases, with 10 bases separating them. The CDR3 runs to 14 residues. Looked up from germline, CDR1 is SGHKS and CDR2 is YYEKEE (reference sequence). The CDR3 protein is CASSRSQDQETQYF. Here the CDR3 DNA reads TGTGCCAGCAGCCGCAGTCAGGACCAAGAGACCCAGTACTTC.

This clonotype has ten or more counts. The CDR3 coding sequence is TGTGCCAGCAGTGTCCCGGGACAGGGCAATTCACCCCTCCACTTT. Translating gives CASSVPGQGNSPLHF. The J gene is TRBJ1-6, the V gene TRBV6-1; 9 bases are shared with TRBD1. Per germline, CDR1 MNHNS and CDR2 SASEGT. This CDR3 is 15 amino acids long. V trimming: 4 bases; J trimming: 7 bases; junction bases outside the gene matches: 5.

This clonotype appeared many times. V gene TRBV24-1 combines with J gene TRBJ2-3, with D tentatively TRBD1 (6 bases). The germline V gene encodes CDR1 KGHDR and CDR2 SFDVKD. The V end was cut by 3 bases, the J end by 6 bases, with 15 bases between. This CDR3 is built from 15 residues. The CDR3 protein is CATSDPGQPGDTQYF. CDR3 coding DNA: TGTGCCACCAGTGATCCAGGACAGCCGGGGGATACGCAGTATTTT.

On this clonotype: A much larger clone differs from this one at a single base, so this may be a read error. J is TRBJ2-2 and V is TRBV7-2; 8 bases fit TRBD1. CDR3 length: 15 amino acids. Germline V lookup: CDR1 SGHTA, CDR2 FQGNSA. Losses at the gene ends were 5 bases for V and 10 bases for J; bases not matched to a gene: 12. The chain's CDR3 is CASSPHGQGGEELFF. CDR3 bases: TGTGCCAGCAGCCCGCACGGACAGGGTGGCGAGGAGCTGTTTTTT.

This clonotype has a count of ten or more. The V gene is TRBV6-5, the J gene TRBJ2-7; the match to TRBD1 covers 8 bases. CDR3 size: 12 residues. With V trimmed by 11 bases and J by 2 bases, 5 bases remained unmatched. CDR1 MNHEY and CDR2 SVGAGI come from the germline V gene. The CDR3 DNA sequence: TGTGCCCGCCTCAGGGGGCCCTACGAGCAGTACTTC. Its protein is CARLRGPYEQYF.

As DNA, the CDR3 is TGTGCCAGCAGCCATCGGGGACTCTCTGGAAACACCATATATTTT. Its translation: CASSHRGLSGNTIYF. The rearrangement joins TRBV4-2 to TRBJ1-3; D perhaps matches TRBD1 (5 bases). From germline, CDR1 is LGHNA and CDR2 YNFKEQ. The CDR3 spans 15 residues. V was clipped by 3 bases and J by 0 bases, with 9 bases between them.

This clonotype was counted many times. The germline gene is not matched at one end of the junction; a read error may be the cause. The V call is TRBV6-2 or TRBV6-3, the J call TRBJ1-1; perhaps TRBD1 as D (5 bases). CDR3 length: 14 amino acids. The germline gives CDR1 MNHEY, CDR2 SVGEGT. Here the CDR3 DNA reads TGTGCCAGCAGGCGTTGGGGACCGAACGCTGAAGCTTTCTTT. Its translation: CASRRWGPNAEAFF.

Ten or more counts support this clonotype. The chain is built from TRBV25-1 and TRBJ1-1; a possible D gene is TRBD1 (5 bases). V shed 6 bases and J shed 2 bases, with 10 bases lying between them. The CDR3 totals 13 residues. In germline, CDR1 is MGHDK, CDR2 SYGVNS. This CDR3 reads CASSGGDNTEAFF. Here the CDR3 DNA reads TGTGCCAGCAGCGGAGGGGATAACACTGAAGCTTTCTTT.

This clonotype has at least ten counts. CDR3 coding DNA: TGTGCCAGCAGCCTAAGCGACGGAAGGGGGACTAATGAAAAACTGTTTTTT. Its translation is CASSLSDGRGTNEKLFF. This chain uses TRBV9 with TRBJ1-4; D possibly corresponds to TRBD1 (6 bases). Germline-derived CDR1 and CDR2 are SGDLS and YYNGEE. The CDR3 spans 17 residues. V lost 4 bases to trimming and J lost 2 bases, with 18 bases between them.

This clonotype was observed at least ten times. The chain employs TRBV11-2 and TRBJ1-2, with D maybe TRBD1 (6 bases). V lost 2 bases and J lost 2, with 9 bases in between. Germline V CDR1 and CDR2: SGHAT, FQNNGV. There are 14 residues in the CDR3. The CDR3 sequence: CASSLSGTNYGYTF. The DNA of the CDR3 is TGTGCCAGCAGCTTAAGTGGGACAAACTATGGCTACACCTTC.

The table lists this clonotype with many counts. The rearrangement joins TRBV6-5 to TRBJ2-5; D is unresolved. This CDR3 is 14 amino acids long. The V end lost 0 bases, the J end lost 4 bases, and 9 bases lay between the germline ends. CDR1 and CDR2 from the germline V gene are MNHEY and SVGAGI. As DNA, the CDR3 is TGTGCCAGCAGTTACTCCACCACGTCAGAGACCCAGTACTTC. Amino acids: CASSYSTTSETQYF.

This clonotype was observed many times. The chain recombines TRBV24-1 with TRBJ2-1, with a possible D match to TRBD1 (6 bases). There are 14 residues in the CDR3. Germline-derived CDR1 and CDR2 are KGHDR and SFDVKD. The germline V and J ends were trimmed by 3 bases and 4 bases, with 9 bases remaining between them. This chain's CDR3 is CATSDNRDYNEQFF. The CDR3 DNA sequence: TGTGCCACCAGTGATAACAGGGATTACAATGAGCAGTTCTTC.

This clonotype was seen at least ten times. The chain is built from TRBV12-3 or TRBV12-4 and TRBJ2-5; 9 nucleotides agree with TRBD2. V shed 4 bases and J 5 bases; nucleotides not matched to a gene: 5. The CDR3 spans 14 residues. CDR3: CASSSGLARETQYF. CDR3 DNA: TGTGCCAGCAGTTCCGGACTAGCGAGGGAGACCCAGTACTTC.

This chain links TRBV7-2 with TRBJ2-5, with 10 bases identical to TRBD1. CDR1 is SGHTA, CDR2 FQGNSA, per germline. V was clipped by 5 bases and J by 7 bases; unmatched bases: 7. The CDR3 length is 14 residues. This CDR3 is CASSLDRGLVTQYF. The CDR3 nucleotides read TGTGCCAGCAGCCTTGACAGGGGGCTGGTGACCCAGTACTTC.

Only a few counts were recorded for this clonotype. The chain has TRBV18 and TRBJ2-7, with D perhaps TRBD1 (6 bases). V lost 3 bases to trimming and J lost 5 bases, with 14 bases between them. The CDR3 has 14 residues. Germline V gene lookup returns CDR1 KGHSH and CDR2 LQKENI. In DNA, the CDR3 is TGTGCCAGCTCACCGGATTTTGGGACAAACGAGCAGTACTTC. Its translation: CASSPDFGTNEQYF.

This clonotype was detected ten times or more. V usage is TRBV3-1 and J usage is TRBJ1-2; TRBD1 is a possible D gene (5 bases). Trimming removed 0 bases at V and 2 bases at J, with 10 bases between. The CDR3 is 15 residues long. Germline lookup yields CDR1 LGHDT and CDR2 YNNKEL (reference sequence). The CDR3 loop reads CASSQEGLLNYGYTF. The CDR3 DNA sequence: TGTGCCAGCAGCCAAGAGGGACTCCTCAACTATGGCTACACCTTC.

The table lists this clonotype with many counts. This rearrangement joins TRBV6-6 to TRBJ1-1; D not resolved. The V gene lost 10 bases and the J gene lost 3 bases, with 9 bases spanning the gap. This CDR3 region has 11 residues. CDR1 and CDR2 from the germline V gene are MNHNY and SVGAGI (reference sequence). In DNA, the CDR3 is TGTGCCACCAAACGAGACACTGAAGCTTTCTTT. Encoded protein: CATKRDTEAFF.

This clonotype was seen repeatedly, ten times or more. The V gene is TRBV28, the J gene TRBJ1-2, with a tentative D call TRBD1 (5 bases). From germline, CDR1 is MDHEN and CDR2 SYDVKM. Trimming pared 7 bases from V and 2 bases from J, leaving 17 bases between. CDR3 size: 15 residues. The CDR3 reads CASILEGRENYGYTF. As DNA, the CDR3 is TGTGCCAGCATCCTAGAGGGCAGGGAGAACTATGGCTACACCTTC.

V and J are TRBV7-9 and TRBJ2-7, with unresolved D. V dropped 3 bases and J dropped 6 bases, with 12 bases sitting between them. The germline CDR1 and CDR2 sequences are SEHNR and FQNEAQ (reference sequence). The CDR3 extends over 13 amino acids. The CDR3 sequence is CASSFGHPCEQYF. The CDR3 DNA sequence: TGTGCCAGCAGCTTCGGGCACCCCTGCGAGCAGTACTTC.